This entry concerns a single T cell receptor beta chain. The antigen is unknown. The data are from a study of cytomegalovirus exposure and HLA in healthy donors. Study results and caveats: Among TCR beta chains, those listed as cytomegalovirus-associated numbered over 150.

Assay: immunoSEQ multiplex PCR; the TCRdb copy retains only in-frame clones and omits some. This table has 150,000 or so clones, about 88% appearing once. Germline lookup yields CDR1 SQVTM and CDR2 ANQGSEA. CDR3 size: 9 residues. Trimming took off 6 bases at V and 6 bases at J, with 5 bases between the two ends. The TCR sequence derives from a man between 18 and 35 years old in good health and CMV-seropositive. Sequencing input: PBMCs. The V and J genes are TRBV29-1 and TRBJ1-2, with D unclear. The CDR3 here is CSVPDGYTF. CDR3 nucleotide sequence: TGCAGCGTCCCGGATGGCTACACCTTC. Supplemented by reference TRBV29-1 and TRBJ1-2, the full variable domain reads SAVISQKPSRDICQRGTSLTIQCQVDSQVTMMFWYRQQPGQSLTLIATANQGSEATYESGFVIDKFPISRPNLTFSTLTVSNMSPEDSSIYLCSVPDGYTFGSGTRLTVV.